This T cell receptor (beta chain) was identified in a study of read filtering for tumor transcriptome and immune sequencing. Every patient had bone marrow sampled while the disease was active. Study outcomes and limitations: The sorted CD138-negative fraction was a mixed bone marrow immune population, not purified T cells.

This library used approximately 370 ng RNA and molecular barcoded adaptors spanning alpha/delta and beta/gamma chains. TCRdb processed the reads anew with MiXCR; each CDR3 protein has one entry. The sample holds about 86,000 distinct CDR3 sequences, roughly an eighth seen once. Trimming stripped 2 bases from V and 0 bases from J, with 8 bases between. Germline CDR1 KGHSH, CDR2 LQKENI. The CDR3 extends over 15 amino acids. This clonotype has more than one count but fewer than ten. The antigen remains undetermined. Sequencing was performed on a population of CD138-negative cells sorted from bone marrow. This receptor was obtained from a donor aged 40 or over with multiple myeloma. V and J are TRBV18 and TRBJ1-3; D is ambiguous. The CDR3: CASSPGPNSGNTIYF. The CDR3 DNA follows: TGTGCCAGCTCACCAGGGCCGAACTCTGGAAACACCATATATTTT.